A single sample is the source of the 20 T cell receptor beta chains below, sequenced in a study of blood T cell repertoires in COVID-19. Some clones are missing from TCRdb's copy, which holds only in-frame ones; the method was immunoSEQ multiplex PCR. Seen here are roughly 200,000 clones, 87% observed once, and the top ten hold about 6%. The sequencing input was peripheral blood. The source of these receptors is a man in his 60s who had recovered from COVID-19.

The chain uses TRBV28 and TRBJ2-5; TRBD2 aligns across 8 bases. Germline CDR1 MDHEN, CDR2 SYDVKM. V trimming: 6 bases; J trimming: 5 bases; junction bases outside the gene matches: 17. The CDR3 consists of 17 residues. CDR3 in amino acids: CASSSLSGRALLETQYF. In nucleotides, the CDR3 is TGTGCCAGCAGCAGTCTAAGCGGGAGAGCCCTATTGGAGACCCAGTACTTC.

The chain combines TRBV7-9 with TRBJ1-1; 8 bases line up with TRBD1. This CDR3 is built from 16 residues. V was pared by 5 bases and J by 1 base, with 9 bases of the junction left unmatched. Germline V gene sequence: CDR1 SEHNR, CDR2 FQNEAQ (reference sequence). CDR3 nucleotide sequence: TGTGCCAGCAGCGGGACAGGTTTTTCATCGAACACTGAAGCTTTCTTT. This translates into CASSGTGFSSNTEAFF. Drawing the rest from reference TRBV7-9 and TRBJ1-1, the complete variable domain is DTGVSQNPRHKITKRGQNVTFRCDPISEHNRLYWYRQTLGQGPEFLTYFQNEAQLEKSRLLSDRFSAERPKGSFSTLEIQRTEQGDSAMYLCASSGTGFSSNTEAFFGQGTRLTVV.

The gene calls are TRBV11-3 and TRBJ2-7, with 13 bases fitting TRBD2. This CDR3 region has 17 residues. Germline trimming cut 4 bases from V and 4 bases from J; bases unmatched to any gene: 10. Germline CDR1 is SGHNT and CDR2 is YENEEA. CDR3 bases: TGTGCCAGCAGCTCCTACCAACTAGCGGGAGGGCCTTACGAGCAGTACTTC. This sequence encodes CASSSYQLAGGPYEQYF.

This clone has just one count. V gene TRBV30 combines with J gene TRBJ1-3; D is unresolved. V was pared by 0 bases and J by 3 bases, with 6 bases between. The CDR3 has 13 residues. Germline V lookup: CDR1 GTSNPN, CDR2 SVGIG (reference sequence). The CDR3 DNA reads as TGTGCCTGGAGTGTGCGGGATGGAAACACCATATATTTT. Translated, it gives CAWSVRDGNTIYF.

The chain combines TRBV5-1 with TRBJ1-5, with TRBD1 matching 10 bases. This CDR3 comprises 14 residues. V trimming: 4 bases; J trimming: 5 bases; junction bases outside the gene matches: 3. The germline CDR1 and CDR2 sequences are SGHRS and YFSETQ. Here the CDR3 reads CASSPDRGDQPQHF. CDR3 nucleotide sequence: TGCGCCAGCAGCCCGGACAGGGGGGATCAGCCCCAGCATTTT.

This sequence joins TRBV6-5 and TRBJ2-2; 7 bases are shared with TRBD1. CDR3 length: 16 residues. Trimming at V came to 2 bases and at J to 0 bases, leaving 3 bases not matched to a gene. The germline gives CDR1 MNHEY, CDR2 SVGAGI. The CDR3 nucleotides read TGTGCCAGCAGTTACGGGGGACAGTCGAACACCGGGGAGCTGTTTTTT. Amino acid sequence: CASSYGGQSNTGELFF.

The V call is TRBV30, the J call TRBJ1-1, with 8 bases fitting TRBD1. J lost 3 bases, V lost 3 bases, and 3 bases had no gene match. CDR3 length: 13 amino acids. CDR1 is GTSNPN and CDR2 is SVGIG in the germline V gene (reference sequence). CDR3 sequence reads: CAWRKQGDTEAFF. CDR3 coding DNA: TGTGCCTGGAGGAAACAGGGGGACACTGAAGCTTTCTTT.

The V call is TRBV7-2, the J call TRBJ1-4; D gene ambiguous. V was shortened by 1 base and J by 6 bases, with 9 bases between the two germline ends. This CDR3 has 14 amino acids. The germline V gene has CDR1 SGHTA and CDR2 FQGNSA. The CDR3 nucleotides read TGTGCCAGCAGCTTAGGGAGTACCCATGAAAAACTGTTTTTT. It translates to CASSLGSTHEKLFF.

J is TRBJ1-2 and V is TRBV19; 7 bases align to TRBD1. The CDR3 loop spans 15 amino acids. CDR1 is LNHDA, CDR2 SQIVND, per germline (reference sequence). J gave up 8 bases and V 5 bases, and 14 bases lay outside the gene matches. The CDR3 spells CASSPRDSAMPGYTF. The CDR3 DNA reads TGTGCCAGTAGTCCGAGGGACAGCGCTATGCCAGGCTACACCTTC. Full variable domain (missing parts from reference TRBV19 and TRBJ1-2): DGGITQSPKYLFRKEGQNVTLSCEQNLNHDAMYWYRQDPGQGLRLIYYSQIVNDFQKGDIAEGYSVSREKKESFPLTVTSAQKNPTAFYLCASSPRDSAMPGYTFGSGTRLTVV.

This clone showed up just once. The gene calls are TRBV30 and TRBJ2-2; 7 bases line up with TRBD1. The germline V gene has CDR1 GTSNPN and CDR2 SVGIG (reference sequence). The CDR3 spans 18 residues. The ends lost 3 bases at V and 6 bases at J; junction bases unmatched: 19. In nucleotides, the CDR3 is TGTGCCTGGAGCGGCCGACTCTTGAACAGGGGTCGGCCCGGGGAGCTGTTTTTT. Its protein product is CAWSGRLLNRGRPGELFF.

The V and J genes are TRBV7-3 and TRBJ1-5; 7 bases fit TRBD1. From germline, CDR1 is SGHTA and CDR2 FQGTGA. The CDR3 runs to 18 residues. V lost 2 bases to trimming and J lost 0 bases; unmatched junction nucleotides: 10. Here the CDR3 reads CASSLLQGQIYSNQPQHF. CDR3 nucleotide sequence: TGTGCCAGCAGCTTATTGCAGGGACAGATTTATAGCAATCAGCCCCAGCATTTT.

The genes are TRBV10-3 and TRBJ2-3, with D perhaps TRBD2 (6 bases). This CDR3 is 14 amino acids long. Germline values: CDR1 ENHRY, CDR2 SYGVKD. V was pared by 11 bases and J by 1 base, with 16 bases between. CDR3 sequence reads: CAASAASGTDTQYF. The CDR3 nucleotides are TGTGCCGCCTCGGCGGCTAGCGGCACAGATACGCAGTATTTT.

The V call is TRBV11-2, the J call TRBJ2-1; 12 positions match TRBD2. The ends lost 5 bases at V and 10 bases at J; junction bases unmatched: 9. Germline V CDR1 and CDR2: SGHAT, FQNNGV. The CDR3 totals 15 residues. The CDR3 sequence is CASSLRLAGVEEQFF. CDR3 DNA: TGTGCCAGCAGCCTAAGACTAGCGGGAGTTGAGGAGCAGTTCTTC.

The chain employs TRBV19 and TRBJ1-1, with 7 bases identical to TRBD1. The V gene end was trimmed by 6 bases and the J gene end by 5 bases; junction bases not matched to a gene: 9. Germline CDR1 LNHDA, CDR2 SQIVND (reference sequence). The CDR3 is made up of 14 amino acids. The CDR3 here is CASRTTGYDTEAFF. The CDR3 region has the DNA TGTGCCAGTAGAACGACAGGGTATGATACTGAAGCTTTCTTT.

The chain combines TRBV9 with TRBJ1-3; no clear D. Germline CDR1 SGDLS, CDR2 YYNGEE. This CDR3 has 12 amino acids. V lost 3 bases, J lost 4 bases, and 5 bases lay in between. DNA of the CDR3: TGTGCCAGCAGCGCCCGGGGAAACACCATATATTTT. It encodes CASSARGNTIYF.

The V call is TRBV18, the J call TRBJ2-5; no clear D. Deletions cut 4 bases from V and 0 bases from J, with 6 bases between. The CDR3 covers 13 residues. The germline V gene has CDR1 KGHSH and CDR2 LQKENI. The CDR3: CASSLTYQETQYF. CDR3 nucleotides: TGTGCCAGCTCACTGACATACCAAGAGACCCAGTACTTC.

This clone was counted a few times. V usage is TRBV9 and J usage is TRBJ2-1; maybe TRBD1 (5 bases). With 0 bases removed from V and 8 bases from J, the gap between germline ends came to 12 bases. CDR1 is SGDLS and CDR2 is YYNGEE in the germline V gene. This CDR3 contains 14 residues. The CDR3 reads CASSVAVTGHEQFF. The CDR3 DNA follows: TGTGCCAGCAGCGTAGCTGTAACAGGTCATGAGCAGTTCTTC.

CDR3 residues: CASSFGSWSYEQYF. The CDR3 nucleotides read TGTGCCAGCAGCTTCGGGAGCTGGTCCTACGAGCAGTACTTC. The genes are TRBV7-2 and TRBJ2-7; D is perhaps TRBD2 (6 bases). Germline V gene sequence: CDR1 SGHTA, CDR2 FQGNSA. CDR3 length: 14 residues. Between the trimmed V and J ends, which lost 3 bases and 1 base, there was a span of 10 bases.

Remarks on this clone: A junction boundary mismatches the germline segment, possibly from a read error. The chain has TRBV7-6 and TRBJ1-5, with a possible D match to TRBD1 (5 bases). The CDR3 loop spans 17 amino acids. Per the germline V gene, CDR1 is SGHVS and CDR2 is FNYEAQ. The CDR3 bases are TGTGCCAGCAGCTATACGCCACCCGCGCGACAGCAATCAGCCCCAGCATTT. Residues: CASSYTPPARQQSAPAF. The variable domain in full, completed from reference TRBV7-6 and TRBJ1-5, reads GAGVSQSPRYKVTKRGQDVALRCDPISGHVSLYWYRQALGQGPEFLTYFNYEAQQDKSGLPNDRFSAERPEGSISTLTIQRTEQRDSAMYRCASSYTPPARQQSAPAFGDGTRLSIL.

The chain is built from TRBV5-1 and TRBJ1-1; tentatively, D is TRBD1 (5 bases). In germline, CDR1 is SGHRS, CDR2 YFSETQ. This CDR3 has 13 amino acids. The V and J ends lost 5 bases and 0 bases respectively, with 8 bases between them. CDR3 bases: TGCGCCAGCAGAGACAGAATGAACACTGAAGCTTTCTTT. Translated: CASRDRMNTEAFF.